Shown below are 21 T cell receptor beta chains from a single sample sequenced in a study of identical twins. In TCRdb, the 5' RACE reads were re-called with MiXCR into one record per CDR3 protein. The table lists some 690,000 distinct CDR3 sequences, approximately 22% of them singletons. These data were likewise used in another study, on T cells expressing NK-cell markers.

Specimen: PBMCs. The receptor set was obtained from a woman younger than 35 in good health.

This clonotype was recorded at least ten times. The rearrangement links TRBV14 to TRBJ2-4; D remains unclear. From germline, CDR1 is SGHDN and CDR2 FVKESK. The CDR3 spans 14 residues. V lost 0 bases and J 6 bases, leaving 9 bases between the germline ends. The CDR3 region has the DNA TGTGCCAGCAGCCAAGAAGTAGCAGGAAACATTCAGTACTTC. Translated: CASSQEVAGNIQYF.

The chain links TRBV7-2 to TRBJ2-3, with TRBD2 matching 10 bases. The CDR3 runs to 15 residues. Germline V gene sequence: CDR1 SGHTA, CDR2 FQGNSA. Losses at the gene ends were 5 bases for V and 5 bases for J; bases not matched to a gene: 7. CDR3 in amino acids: CASSPSSGSGDTQYF. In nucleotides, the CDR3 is TGTGCCAGCAGCCCATCTAGCGGGAGCGGAGATACGCAGTATTTT.

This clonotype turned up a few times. The CDR3 here is CASTLDRGDEQFF. The CDR3 coding sequence is TGTGCCAGCACCTTGGACAGGGGGGATGAGCAGTTCTTC. This sequence joins TRBV7-2 and TRBJ2-1; 10 positions match TRBD1. V dropped 7 bases and J dropped 8; count of bases not matched to a gene: 5. CDR3 length equals 13 residues. Germline CDR1 reads SGHTA; CDR2 reads FQGNSA.

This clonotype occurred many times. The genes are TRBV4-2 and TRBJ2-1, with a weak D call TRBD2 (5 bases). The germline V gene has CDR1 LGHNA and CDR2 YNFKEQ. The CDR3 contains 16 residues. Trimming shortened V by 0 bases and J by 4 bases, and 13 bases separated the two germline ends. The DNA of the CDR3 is TGTGCCAGCAGCCAAGAACCCAGCGGAGTGTACAATGAGCAGTTCTTC. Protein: CASSQEPSGVYNEQFF.

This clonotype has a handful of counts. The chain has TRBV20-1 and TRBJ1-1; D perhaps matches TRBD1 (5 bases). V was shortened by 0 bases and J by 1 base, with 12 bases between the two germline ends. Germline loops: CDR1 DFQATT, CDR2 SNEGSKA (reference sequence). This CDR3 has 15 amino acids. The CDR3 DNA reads TGCAGTGCTAGAGATCCGGGGGGGACGAACACTGAAGCTTTCTTT. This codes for CSARDPGGTNTEAFF.

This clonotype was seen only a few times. Written as DNA, the CDR3 is TGTGCCAGCAGTGAACTCCAGGGGATGGGCTACACCTTC. Protein: CASSELQGMGYTF. The chain carries TRBV6-1 and TRBJ1-2, with D tentatively TRBD1 (6 bases). V lost 2 bases to trimming and J lost 8 bases, with 12 bases between them. The CDR3 extends over 13 amino acids. Germline V gives CDR1 MNHNS, CDR2 SASEGT.

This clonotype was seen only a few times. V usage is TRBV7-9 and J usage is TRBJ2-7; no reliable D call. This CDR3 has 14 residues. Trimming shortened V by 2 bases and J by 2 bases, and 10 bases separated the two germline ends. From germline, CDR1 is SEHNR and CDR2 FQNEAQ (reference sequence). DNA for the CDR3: TGTGCCAGCAGCTTAATGATCGGTCCCTACGAGCAGTACTTC. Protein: CASSLMIGPYEQYF.

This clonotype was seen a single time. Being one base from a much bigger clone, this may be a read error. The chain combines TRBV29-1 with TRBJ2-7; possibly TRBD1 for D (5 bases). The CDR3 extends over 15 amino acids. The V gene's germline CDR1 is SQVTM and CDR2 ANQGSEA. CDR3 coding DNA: TGCAGCGTCCACGTCCAGGGTCGGCCCTCCTACGAGCTGTACTTC. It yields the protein CSVHVQGRPSYELYF.

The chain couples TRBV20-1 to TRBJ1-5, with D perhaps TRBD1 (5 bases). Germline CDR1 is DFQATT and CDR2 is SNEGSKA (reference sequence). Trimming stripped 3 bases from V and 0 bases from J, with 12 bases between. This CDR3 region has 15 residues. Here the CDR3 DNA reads TGCAGTGCTAGGCCCGGGGGAAATAGCAATCAGCCCCAGCATTTT. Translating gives CSARPGGNSNQPQHF.

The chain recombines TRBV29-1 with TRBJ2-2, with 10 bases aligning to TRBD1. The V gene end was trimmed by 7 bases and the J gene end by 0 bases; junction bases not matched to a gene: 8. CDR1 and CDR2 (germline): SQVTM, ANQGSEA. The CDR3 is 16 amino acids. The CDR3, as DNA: TGCAGCGCCGAGGGACAGGGGCCCGCGAACACCGGGGAGCTGTTTTTT. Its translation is CSAEGQGPANTGELFF.

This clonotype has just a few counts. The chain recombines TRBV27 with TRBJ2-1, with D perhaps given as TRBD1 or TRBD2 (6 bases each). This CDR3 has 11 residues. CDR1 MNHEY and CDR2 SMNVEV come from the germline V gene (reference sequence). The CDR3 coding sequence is TGTGCGGGGGGCTTCCTAGGGGAGCAGTTCTTC. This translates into CAGGFLGEQFF.

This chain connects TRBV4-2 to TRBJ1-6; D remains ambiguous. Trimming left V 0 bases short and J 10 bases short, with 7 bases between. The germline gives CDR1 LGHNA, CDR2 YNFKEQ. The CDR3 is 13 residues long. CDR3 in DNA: TGTGCCAGCAGCCAAGAGGGAGAATCACCCCTCCACTTT. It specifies CASSQEGESPLHF.

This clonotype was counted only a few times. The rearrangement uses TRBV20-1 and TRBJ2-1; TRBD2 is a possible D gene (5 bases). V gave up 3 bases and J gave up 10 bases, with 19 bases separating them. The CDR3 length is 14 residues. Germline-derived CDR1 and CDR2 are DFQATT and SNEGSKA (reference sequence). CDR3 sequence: CSARGTGGGGEQFF. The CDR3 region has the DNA TGCAGTGCTAGGGGCACCGGAGGAGGCGGGGAGCAGTTCTTC.

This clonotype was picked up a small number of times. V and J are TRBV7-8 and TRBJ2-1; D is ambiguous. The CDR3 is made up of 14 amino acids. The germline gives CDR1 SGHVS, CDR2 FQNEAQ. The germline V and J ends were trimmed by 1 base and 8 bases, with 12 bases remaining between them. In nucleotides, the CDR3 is TGTGCCAGCAGCTTAGGACGGGTGGTAGATGAGCAGTTCTTC. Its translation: CASSLGRVVDEQFF.

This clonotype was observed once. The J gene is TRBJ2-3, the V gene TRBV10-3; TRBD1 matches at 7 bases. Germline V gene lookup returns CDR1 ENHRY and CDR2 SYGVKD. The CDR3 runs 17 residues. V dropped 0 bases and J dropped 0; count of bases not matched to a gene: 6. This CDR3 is CAISESRRGPSTDTQYF. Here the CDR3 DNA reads TGTGCCATCAGTGAGTCGAGAAGGGGGCCTAGCACAGATACGCAGTATTTT.

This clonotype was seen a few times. CDR3: CASSSLDRGWGETQYF. CDR3 DNA: TGTGCCAGCAGCTCCCTCGACAGGGGATGGGGTGAGACCCAGTACTTC. The chain carries TRBV7-9 and TRBJ2-5; 8 nucleotides line up with TRBD1. This CDR3 is 16 amino acids long. J lost 5 bases, V lost 4 bases, and 12 bases had no gene match. Germline values: CDR1 SEHNR, CDR2 FQNEAQ (reference sequence).

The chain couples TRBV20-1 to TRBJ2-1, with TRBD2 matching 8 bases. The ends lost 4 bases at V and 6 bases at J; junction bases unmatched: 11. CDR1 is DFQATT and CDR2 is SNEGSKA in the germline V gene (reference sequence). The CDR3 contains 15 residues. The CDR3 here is CSAKRRTSGLNEQFF. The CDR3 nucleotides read TGCAGTGCTAAGAGAAGAACTAGCGGTCTCAATGAGCAGTTCTTC.

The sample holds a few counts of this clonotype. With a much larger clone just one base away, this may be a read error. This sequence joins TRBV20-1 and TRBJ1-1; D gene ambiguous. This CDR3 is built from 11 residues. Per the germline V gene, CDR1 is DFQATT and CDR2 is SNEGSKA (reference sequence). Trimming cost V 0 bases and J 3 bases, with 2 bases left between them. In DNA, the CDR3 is TGCAGTGCTAGAGATCACACTGAAGCTTTCTTT. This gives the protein CSARDHTEAFF.

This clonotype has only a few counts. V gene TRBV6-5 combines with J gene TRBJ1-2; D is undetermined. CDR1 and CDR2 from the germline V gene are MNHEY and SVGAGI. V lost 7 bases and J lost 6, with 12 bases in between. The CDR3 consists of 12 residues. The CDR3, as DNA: TGTGCCAGCACGGGTCCCCTCCATGGCTACACCTTC. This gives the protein CASTGPLHGYTF.

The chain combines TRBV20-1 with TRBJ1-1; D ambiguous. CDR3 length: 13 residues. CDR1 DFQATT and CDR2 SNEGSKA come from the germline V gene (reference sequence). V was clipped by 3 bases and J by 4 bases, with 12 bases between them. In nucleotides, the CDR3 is TGCAGTGCTAGCTTCACGATTGGCACTGAAGCTTTCTTT. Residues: CSASFTIGTEAFF.

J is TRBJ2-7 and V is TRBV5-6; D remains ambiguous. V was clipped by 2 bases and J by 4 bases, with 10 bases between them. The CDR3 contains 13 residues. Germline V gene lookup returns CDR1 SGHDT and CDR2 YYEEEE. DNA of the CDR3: TGTGCCAGCAGCTTATCTCTCGAATACGAGCAGTACTTC. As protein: CASSLSLEYEQYF.